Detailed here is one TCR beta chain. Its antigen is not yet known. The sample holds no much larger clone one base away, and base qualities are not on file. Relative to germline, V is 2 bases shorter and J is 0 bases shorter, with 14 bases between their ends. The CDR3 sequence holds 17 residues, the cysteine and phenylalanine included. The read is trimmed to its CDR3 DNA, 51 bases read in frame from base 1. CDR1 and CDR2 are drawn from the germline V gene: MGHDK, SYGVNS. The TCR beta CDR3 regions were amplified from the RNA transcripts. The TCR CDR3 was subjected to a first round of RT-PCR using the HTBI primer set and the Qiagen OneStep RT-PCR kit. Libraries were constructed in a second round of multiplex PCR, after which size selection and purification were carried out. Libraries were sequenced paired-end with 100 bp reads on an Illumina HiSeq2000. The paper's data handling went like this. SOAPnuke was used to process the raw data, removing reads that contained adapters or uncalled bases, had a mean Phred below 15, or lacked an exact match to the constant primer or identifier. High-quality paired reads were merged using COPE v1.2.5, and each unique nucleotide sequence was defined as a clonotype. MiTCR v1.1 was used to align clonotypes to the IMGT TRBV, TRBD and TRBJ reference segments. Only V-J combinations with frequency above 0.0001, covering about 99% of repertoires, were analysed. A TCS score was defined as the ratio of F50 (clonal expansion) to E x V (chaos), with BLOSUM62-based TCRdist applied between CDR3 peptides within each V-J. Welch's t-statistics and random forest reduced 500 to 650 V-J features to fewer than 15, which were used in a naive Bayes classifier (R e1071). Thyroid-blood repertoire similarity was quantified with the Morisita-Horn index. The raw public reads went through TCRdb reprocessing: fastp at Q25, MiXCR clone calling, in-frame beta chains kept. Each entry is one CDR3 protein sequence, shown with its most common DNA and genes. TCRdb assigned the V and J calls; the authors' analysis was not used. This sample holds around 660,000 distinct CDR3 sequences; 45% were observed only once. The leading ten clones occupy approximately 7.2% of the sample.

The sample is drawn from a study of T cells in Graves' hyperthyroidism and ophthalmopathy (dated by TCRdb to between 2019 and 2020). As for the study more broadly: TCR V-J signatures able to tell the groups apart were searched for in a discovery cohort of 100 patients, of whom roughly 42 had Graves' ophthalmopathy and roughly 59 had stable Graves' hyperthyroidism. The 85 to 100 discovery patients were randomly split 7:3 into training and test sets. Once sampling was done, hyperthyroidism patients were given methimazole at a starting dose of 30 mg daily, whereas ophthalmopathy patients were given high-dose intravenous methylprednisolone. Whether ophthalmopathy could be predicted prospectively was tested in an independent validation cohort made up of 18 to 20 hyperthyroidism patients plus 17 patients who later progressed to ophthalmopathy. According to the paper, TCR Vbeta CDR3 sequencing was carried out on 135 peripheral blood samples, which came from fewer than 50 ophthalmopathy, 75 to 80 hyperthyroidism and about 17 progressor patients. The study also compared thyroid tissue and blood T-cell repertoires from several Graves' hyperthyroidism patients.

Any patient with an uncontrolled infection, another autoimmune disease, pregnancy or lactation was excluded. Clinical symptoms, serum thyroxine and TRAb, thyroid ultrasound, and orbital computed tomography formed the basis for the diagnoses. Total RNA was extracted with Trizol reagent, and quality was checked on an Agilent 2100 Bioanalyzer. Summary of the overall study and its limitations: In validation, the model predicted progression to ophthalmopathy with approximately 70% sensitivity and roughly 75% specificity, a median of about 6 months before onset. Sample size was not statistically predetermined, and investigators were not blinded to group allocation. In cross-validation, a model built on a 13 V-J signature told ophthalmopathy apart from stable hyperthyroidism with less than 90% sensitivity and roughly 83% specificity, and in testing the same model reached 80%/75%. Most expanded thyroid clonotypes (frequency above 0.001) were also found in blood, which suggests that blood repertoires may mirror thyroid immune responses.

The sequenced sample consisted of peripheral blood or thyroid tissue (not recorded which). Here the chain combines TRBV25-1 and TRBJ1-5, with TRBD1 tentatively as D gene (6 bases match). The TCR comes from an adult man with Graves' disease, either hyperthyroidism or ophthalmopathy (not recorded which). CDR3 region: CASSEEGDTHSNQPQHF. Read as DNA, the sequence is TGTGCCAGCAGTGAAGAGGGGGACACACATAGCAATCAGCCCCAGCATTTT.